This T cell receptor (beta chain) was observed in a study of early T cells in non-severe SARS-CoV-2 infection. Background on the study: With bulk RNA from unsorted whole blood as input, sequencing yielded unpaired chains. Regarding the study as a whole: Reliance on VDJdb matching favored anti-spike CD8 responses; private and CD4 specificities were missed.

V lost 6 bases to trimming and J lost 3 bases, with 6 bases between them. The CDR3 length is 12 residues. The V gene's germline CDR1 is MDHEN and CDR2 SYDVKM. Separate cDNA molecules each had unique molecular identifiers attached to them. TCRdb called the 5' RACE reads again in MiXCR, with one record for every CDR3 protein. The table has over 50,000 distinct CDR3 sequences, 14% to 15% seen once. This clonotype was detected many times. Its antigen is undetermined. The sample in question was whole blood, obtained at baseline. This rearrangement joins TRBV28 to TRBJ2-1; D unresolved. The clonotype originates from an adult who was a healthcare worker with PCR-confirmed SARS-CoV-2 infection or an uninfected control (not recorded which). The CDR3 reads CASRGYYNEQFF. The CDR3 nucleotides read TGTGCCAGCAGAGGATACTACAATGAGCAGTTCTTC. Full variable domain (remainder filled in from reference TRBV28 and TRBJ2-1): DVKVTQSSRYLVKRTGEKVFLECVQDMDHENMFWYRQDPGLGLRLIYFSYDVKMKEKGDIPEGYSVSREKKERFSLILESASTNQTSMYLCASRGYYNEQFFGPGTRLTVL.